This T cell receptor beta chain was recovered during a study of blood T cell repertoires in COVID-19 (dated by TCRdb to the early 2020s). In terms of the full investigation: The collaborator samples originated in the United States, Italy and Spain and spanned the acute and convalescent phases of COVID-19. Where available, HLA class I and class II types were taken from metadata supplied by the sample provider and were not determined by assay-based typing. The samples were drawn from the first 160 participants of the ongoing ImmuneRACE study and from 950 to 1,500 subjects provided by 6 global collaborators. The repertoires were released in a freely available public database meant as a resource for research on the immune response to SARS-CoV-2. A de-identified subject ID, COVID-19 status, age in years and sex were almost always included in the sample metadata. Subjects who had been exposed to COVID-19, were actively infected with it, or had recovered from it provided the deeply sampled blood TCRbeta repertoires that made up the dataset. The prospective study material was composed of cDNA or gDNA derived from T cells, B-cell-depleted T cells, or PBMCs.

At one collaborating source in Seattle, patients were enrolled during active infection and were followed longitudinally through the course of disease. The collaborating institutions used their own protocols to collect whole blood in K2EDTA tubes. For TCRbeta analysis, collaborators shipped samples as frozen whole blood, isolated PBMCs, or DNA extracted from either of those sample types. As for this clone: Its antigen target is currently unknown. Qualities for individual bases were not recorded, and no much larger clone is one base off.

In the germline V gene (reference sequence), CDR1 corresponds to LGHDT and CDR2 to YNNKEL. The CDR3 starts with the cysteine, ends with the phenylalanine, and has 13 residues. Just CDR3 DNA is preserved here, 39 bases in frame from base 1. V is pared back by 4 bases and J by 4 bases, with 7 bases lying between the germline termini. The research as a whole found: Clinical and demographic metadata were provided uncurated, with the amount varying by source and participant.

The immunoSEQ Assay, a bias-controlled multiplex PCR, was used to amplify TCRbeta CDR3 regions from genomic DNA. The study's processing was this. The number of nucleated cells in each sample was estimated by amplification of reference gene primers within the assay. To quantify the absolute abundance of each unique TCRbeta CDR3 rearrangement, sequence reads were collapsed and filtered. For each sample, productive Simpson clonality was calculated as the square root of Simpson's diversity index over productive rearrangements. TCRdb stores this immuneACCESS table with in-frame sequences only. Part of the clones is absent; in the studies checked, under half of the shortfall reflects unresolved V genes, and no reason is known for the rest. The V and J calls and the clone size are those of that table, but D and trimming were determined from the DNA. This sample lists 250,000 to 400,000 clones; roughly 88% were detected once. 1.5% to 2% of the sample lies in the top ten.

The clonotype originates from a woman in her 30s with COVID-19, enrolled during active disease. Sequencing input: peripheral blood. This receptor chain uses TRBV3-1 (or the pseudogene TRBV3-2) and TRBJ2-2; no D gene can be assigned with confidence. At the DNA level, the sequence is TGTGCCAGCAGCCCCACAGTCACCGGGGAGCTGTTTTTT. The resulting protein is CASSPTVTGELFF.